The clone carrying this T cell receptor (beta chain) was detected only once. Its antigen remains unidentified. Germline loops: CDR1 LNHDA, CDR2 SQIVND (reference sequence). The CDR3 length is 15 residues. Trimming stripped 7 bases from V and 1 base from J, with 16 bases between. A multiplex PCR was run with 60 Vbeta primers and 13 Jbeta primers. Assay used: immunoSEQ multiplex PCR; TCRdb lists only in-frame clones, some missing. The sample has 150,000 or so clones; 60% to 85% are singletons. These data come from a study of cytomegalovirus exposure and HLA in healthy donors. Whole-study findings and limits: Several of the most significant clusters appeared linked to common viral pathogens, based on a later analysis.

The sequence came from a woman aged 40 to 55 in good health and CMV-seronegative. The chain uses TRBV19 and TRBJ1-2; possibly TRBD1 for D (5 bases). Sequencing was done on a sample of PBMCs. DNA of the CDR3: TGTGCCAGTAACCTCTCCCCCCAGGGTAACTATGGCTACACCTTC. Protein product: CASNLSPQGNYGYTF.